Sequencing of this T cell receptor (beta chain) was carried out in a study of vaccination effects on CD4 cells after COVID-19. Only in-frame clones appear in the TCRdb table, and some are missing; sequencing was by immunoSEQ multiplex PCR. The sample yields 30,000 to 40,000 clones, roughly two thirds seen once. This clone was seen only a few times. Its target is unknown. The CDR3 runs to 15 residues. J lost 8 bases, V lost 6 bases, and 9 bases had no gene match. Germline values: CDR1 LGHDT, CDR2 YNNKEL (reference sequence). Before sequencing, viral peptide pools were used by the ViraFEST assay to expand antigen-specific CD4+ T cells. Culture proceeded for under twelve days, and CD4+ T cells were then isolated. The vaccine given was either BNT162b2 or mRNA-1273, in two doses. The study found no prior SARS-CoV-2 infection in the vaccine recipients, who tested negative for nucleocapsid antibodies. Roughly 2.1 million PBMC were seeded per well and grown in the presence of 9 to 10 IU/ml IL-2 and around 10 ug/ml peptides. Fresh IL-2-containing medium replaced half the medium on days 3 and 7.

The sample was CD4+ T cells from PBMCs cultured with HCoV-229E spike peptides, taken after COVID-19 vaccination. V and J are TRBV3-1 (or the pseudogene TRBV3-2) and TRBJ1-6; 8 nucleotides align to TRBD1. This clonotype was sampled from a human donor who received a COVID-19 vaccine. The CDR3 is CASRPDRGTHSPLHF. In nucleotides, the CDR3 is TGTGCCAGCAGGCCCGACAGGGGTACGCATTCACCCCTCCACTTT.